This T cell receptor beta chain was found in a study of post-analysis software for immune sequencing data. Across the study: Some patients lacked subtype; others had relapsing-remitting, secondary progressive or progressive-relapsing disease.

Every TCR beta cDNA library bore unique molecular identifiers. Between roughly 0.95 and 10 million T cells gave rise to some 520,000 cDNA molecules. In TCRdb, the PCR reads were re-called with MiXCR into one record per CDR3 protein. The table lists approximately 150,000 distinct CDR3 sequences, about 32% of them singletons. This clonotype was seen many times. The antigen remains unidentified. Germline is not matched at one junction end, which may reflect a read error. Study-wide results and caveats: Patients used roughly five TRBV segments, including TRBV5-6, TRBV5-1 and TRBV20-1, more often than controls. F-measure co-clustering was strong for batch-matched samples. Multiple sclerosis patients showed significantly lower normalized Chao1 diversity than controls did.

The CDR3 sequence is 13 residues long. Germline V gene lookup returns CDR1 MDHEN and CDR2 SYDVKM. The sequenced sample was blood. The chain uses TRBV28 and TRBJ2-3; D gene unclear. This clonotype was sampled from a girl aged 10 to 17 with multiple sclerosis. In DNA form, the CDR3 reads TGTGCCAGCAGCTTATTTCCCGGGGATACGCAGTATTTT. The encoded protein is CASSLFPGDTQYF.